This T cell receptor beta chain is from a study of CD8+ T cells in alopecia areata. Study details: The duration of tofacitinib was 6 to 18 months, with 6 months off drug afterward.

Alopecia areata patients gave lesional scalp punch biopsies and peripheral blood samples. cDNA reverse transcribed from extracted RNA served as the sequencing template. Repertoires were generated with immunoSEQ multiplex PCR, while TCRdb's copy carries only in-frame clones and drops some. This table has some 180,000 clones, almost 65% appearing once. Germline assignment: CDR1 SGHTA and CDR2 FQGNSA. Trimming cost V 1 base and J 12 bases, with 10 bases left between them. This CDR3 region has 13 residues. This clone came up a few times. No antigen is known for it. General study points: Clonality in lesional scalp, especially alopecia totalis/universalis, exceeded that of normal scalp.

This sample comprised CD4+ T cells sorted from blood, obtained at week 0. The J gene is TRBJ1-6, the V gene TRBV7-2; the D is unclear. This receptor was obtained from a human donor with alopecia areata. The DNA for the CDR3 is TGTGCCAGCAGCTTAGAACAGCCTTTACCCCTCCACTTT. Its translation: CASSLEQPLPLHF.